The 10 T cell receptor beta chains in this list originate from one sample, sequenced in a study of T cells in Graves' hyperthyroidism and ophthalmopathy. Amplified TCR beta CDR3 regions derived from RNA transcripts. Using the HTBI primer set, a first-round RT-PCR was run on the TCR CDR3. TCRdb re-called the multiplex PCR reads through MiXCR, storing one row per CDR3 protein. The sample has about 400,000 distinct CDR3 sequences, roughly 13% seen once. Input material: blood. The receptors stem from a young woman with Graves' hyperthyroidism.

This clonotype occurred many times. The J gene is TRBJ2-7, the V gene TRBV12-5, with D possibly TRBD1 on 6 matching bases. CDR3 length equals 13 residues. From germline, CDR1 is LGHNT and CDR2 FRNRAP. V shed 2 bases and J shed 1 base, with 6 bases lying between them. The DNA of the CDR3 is TGTGCTAGTGGTTTGAGGGGGTCCTACGAGCAGTACTTC. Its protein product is CASGLRGSYEQYF.

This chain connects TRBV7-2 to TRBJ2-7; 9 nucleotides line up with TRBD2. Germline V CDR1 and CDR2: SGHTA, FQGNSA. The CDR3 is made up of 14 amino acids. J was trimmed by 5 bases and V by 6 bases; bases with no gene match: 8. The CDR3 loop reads CASRRLAEAHEQYF. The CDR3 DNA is TGTGCCAGCAGGAGACTAGCGGAGGCCCACGAGCAGTACTTC.

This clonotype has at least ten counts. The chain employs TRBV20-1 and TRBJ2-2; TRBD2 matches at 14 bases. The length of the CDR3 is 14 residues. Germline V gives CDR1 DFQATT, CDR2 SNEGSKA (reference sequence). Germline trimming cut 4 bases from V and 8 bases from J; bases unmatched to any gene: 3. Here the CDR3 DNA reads TGCAGTGCTACTGGGACTAGCGGGAGAGGGGAGCTGTTTTTT. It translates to CSATGTSGRGELFF.

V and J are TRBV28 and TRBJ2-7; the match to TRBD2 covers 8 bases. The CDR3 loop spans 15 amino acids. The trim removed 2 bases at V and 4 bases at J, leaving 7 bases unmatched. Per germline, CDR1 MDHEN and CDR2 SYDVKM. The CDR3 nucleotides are TGTGCCAGCAGTTTACAGCGGGAGAGGTATTACGAGCAGTACTTC. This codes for CASSLQRERYYEQYF.

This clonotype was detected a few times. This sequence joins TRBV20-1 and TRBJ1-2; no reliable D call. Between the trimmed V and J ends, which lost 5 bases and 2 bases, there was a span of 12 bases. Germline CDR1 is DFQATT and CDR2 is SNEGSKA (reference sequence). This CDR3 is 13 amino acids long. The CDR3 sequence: CSAGSQKNYGYTF. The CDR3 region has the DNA TGCAGTGCTGGCTCACAGAAGAACTATGGCTACACCTTC.

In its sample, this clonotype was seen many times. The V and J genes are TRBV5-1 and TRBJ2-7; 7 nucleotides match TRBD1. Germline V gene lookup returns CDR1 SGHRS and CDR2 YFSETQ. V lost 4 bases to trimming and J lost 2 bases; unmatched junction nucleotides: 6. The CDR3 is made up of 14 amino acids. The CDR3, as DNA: TGCGCCAGCAGCCTGACAGGGCTAACCTACGAGCAGTACTTC. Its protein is CASSLTGLTYEQYF.

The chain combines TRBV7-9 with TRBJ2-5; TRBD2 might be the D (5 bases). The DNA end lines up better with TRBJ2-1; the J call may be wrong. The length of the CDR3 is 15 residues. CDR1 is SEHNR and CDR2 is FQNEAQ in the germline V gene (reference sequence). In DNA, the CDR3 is TGTGCCAGCAGCTTAGAGTCGGGGATTGGGGAGACCCAGTTCTTC. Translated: CASSLESGIGETQFF.

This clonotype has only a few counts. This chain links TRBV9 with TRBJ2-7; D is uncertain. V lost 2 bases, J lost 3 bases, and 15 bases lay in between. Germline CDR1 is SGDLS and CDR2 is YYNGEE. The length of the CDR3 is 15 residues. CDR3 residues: CASSVDNRGSYEQYF. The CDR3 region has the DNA TGTGCCAGCAGCGTTGACAACCGAGGCAGCTACGAGCAGTACTTC.

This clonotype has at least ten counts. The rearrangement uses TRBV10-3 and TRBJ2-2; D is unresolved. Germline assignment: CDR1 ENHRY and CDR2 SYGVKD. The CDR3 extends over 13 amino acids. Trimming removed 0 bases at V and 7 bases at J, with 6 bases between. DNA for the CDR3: TGTGCCATCAGTGAGTCTGTGAACGGGGAGCTGTTTTTT. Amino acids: CAISESVNGELFF.

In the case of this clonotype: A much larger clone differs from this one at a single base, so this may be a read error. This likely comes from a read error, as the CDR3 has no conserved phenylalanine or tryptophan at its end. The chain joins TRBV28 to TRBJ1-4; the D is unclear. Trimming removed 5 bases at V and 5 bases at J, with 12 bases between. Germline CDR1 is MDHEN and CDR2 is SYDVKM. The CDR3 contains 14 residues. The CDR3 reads CASSRLGNNEKLFL. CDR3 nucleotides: TGTGCCAGCAGTCGACTAGGAAACAATGAAAAACTGTTTCTT.